The 9 T cell receptor beta chains below come from one sample, sequenced in a study of identical twins' blood T cells (dated by TCRdb to the early 2010s). The receptor library was made with 5' RACE. The sequencer was an Illumina Genome Analyzer IIx. The public reads were reprocessed in TCRdb via fastp at Q25 and MiXCR, keeping in-frame beta chains. Merged by CDR3 protein, the rows form single entries marked with the most common genes and DNA. Present in this sample are a few hundred thousand distinct CDR3 sequences, 25% to 35% of which were seen just once. 6.1% of the sample is taken by the ten largest. Sequences were obtained from PBMCs. These receptors came from a woman aged 18 to 55 in good health.

CDR3 bases: TGTGCCAGCAGGGAAGTGTCCTGGTATGGCTACACCTTC. Translating it yields CASREVSWYGYTF. The chain joins TRBV6-4 to TRBJ1-2; no clear D. The germline CDR1 and CDR2 sequences are MRHNA and SNTAGT. Deletions cut 6 bases from V and 5 bases from J, with 13 bases between. The CDR3 has 13 residues.

V is TRBV20-1 and J is TRBJ2-1, with D perhaps TRBD1 or TRBD2 (7 bases each). Germline values: CDR1 DFQATT, CDR2 SNEGSKA (reference sequence). The length of the CDR3 is 15 residues. Trimming removed 7 bases at V and 4 bases at J, with 20 bases between. The CDR3 sequence is CSVWEGGTVYNEQFF. The CDR3, as DNA: TGCAGTGTTTGGGAGGGGGGGACAGTATACAATGAGCAGTTCTTC.

This clonotype was observed at least ten times. This chain joins TRBV29-1 and TRBJ1-1, with D maybe TRBD1 (5 bases). The CDR3 spans 13 residues. Germline V CDR1 and CDR2: SQVTM, ANQGSEA. The V end was cut by 7 bases, the J end by 3 bases, with 15 bases between. The CDR3 sequence is CSAFYRRYTEAFF. In nucleotides, the CDR3 is TGCAGCGCGTTCTACAGGAGATACACTGAAGCTTTCTTT.

This clonotype has at least ten counts. The chain is built from TRBV5-4 and TRBJ1-1; D gene uncertain. This CDR3 has 14 amino acids. Trimming shortened V by 4 bases and J by 0 bases, and 10 bases separated the two germline ends. Germline V gives CDR1 SGHNT, CDR2 YYREEE (reference sequence). In DNA, the CDR3 is TGTGCCAGCAGCCCCCAAATCATGAACACTGAAGCTTTCTTT. It encodes CASSPQIMNTEAFF.

This chain connects TRBV5-1 to TRBJ2-7, with D tentatively TRBD1 or TRBD2 (5 bases each). The V end lost 0 bases, the J end lost 7 bases, and 23 bases lay between the germline ends. CDR3 length: 17 amino acids. Germline CDR1 and CDR2: SGHRS and YFSETQ. Here the CDR3 reads CASSLARPRQKTTEQYF. The CDR3 DNA follows: TGCGCCAGCAGCTTGGCCAGACCGAGACAGAAGACTACTGAGCAGTACTTC.

This clonotype was recorded once. The genes are TRBV5-6 and TRBJ1-1; D possibly corresponds to TRBD1 (6 bases). V lost 1 base, J lost 4 bases, and 14 bases lay in between. The CDR3 totals 15 residues. Germline assignment: CDR1 SGHDT and CDR2 YYEEEE. CDR3 nucleotides: TGTGCCAGCAGCTTGTTTCGGGGGGGCCCCACTGAAGCTTTCTTT. Protein: CASSLFRGGPTEAFF.

This clonotype was found a few times. V gene TRBV6-1 combines with J gene TRBJ2-1; 10 bases fit TRBD1. Germline V gene sequence: CDR1 MNHNS, CDR2 SASEGT. V shed 3 bases, J shed 9 bases, and the junction held 14 bases outside the gene matches. The CDR3 runs to 17 residues. The CDR3 DNA follows: TGTGCCAGCAGTGATTACGCGGGACAGGGGTATGGAGCTGAGCAGTTCTTC. Translated: CASSDYAGQGYGAEQFF.

The table lists this clonotype with many counts. The chain combines TRBV5-1 with TRBJ1-5; D unresolved. The V gene's germline CDR1 is SGHRS and CDR2 YFSETQ. Between the trimmed V and J ends, which lost 0 bases and 4 bases, there was a span of 5 bases. The CDR3 consists of 13 residues. DNA of the CDR3: TGCGCCAGCAGCTTGGGAGAGAATCAGCCCCAGCATTTT. Protein sequence: CASSLGENQPQHF.

CDR3 region: CASSLVRDRGSEAFF. The CDR3 nucleotides read TGTGCCAGCAGCTTAGTTCGGGACAGGGGTAGTGAAGCTTTCTTT. The chain uses TRBV7-9 and TRBJ1-1; 10 nucleotides match TRBD1. CDR1 SEHNR and CDR2 FQNEAQ come from the germline V gene (reference sequence). The CDR3 length is 15 residues. The V and J ends lost 1 base and 7 bases, in that order; junction bases with no gene match: 6.